This T cell receptor (beta chain) was obtained from a study of blood T cell repertoires in COVID-19. Participants spanned ages about 18 to 90 years and resided in about two dozen US areas. Assignment of participants to cohorts was predicated upon participant-reported clinical history. Cohort 3 donors counted as recovered after two negative PCRs, clearance, or resolved symptoms. Sequencing was performed with immunoSEQ multiplex PCR; in TCRdb, only in-frame clones are kept and a portion is missing. This sample has hundreds of thousands of clones; about 89% occur once, and the top ten carry over 7.5%. CDR1 and CDR2 from the germline V gene are SGHVS and FQNEAQ. Trimming removed 1 base from V and 6 bases from J, with 7 bases in between. CDR3 length: 14 amino acids.

The sequencing input was PBMCs or T cells enriched from blood (not recorded which). V is TRBV7-8 and J is TRBJ1-6; D is undetermined. This TCR derives from a man aged 35-49 years who had recovered from COVID-19. CDR3 residues: CASSLESGNSPLHF. CDR3 nucleotides: TGTGCCAGCAGCTTAGAGTCGGGTAATTCACCCCTCCACTTT.